A single sample is the source of the 28 T cell receptor beta chains below, sequenced in a study of molecular identifiers for immune sequencing clone quantification. MiXCR, run by TCRdb on the PCR reads, gives a single entry per CDR3 protein. The table lists over 600,000 distinct CDR3 sequences, 15% to 20% of them singletons. The sample consisted of naive CD8+ T cells from blood, with Jurkat cell RNA spiked in. Documented subset: FACS-sorted CD8+CD4-CCR7+CD45RA+ naive T cells. The source is a human donor in good health. Some libraries in this study had Jurkat cell RNA spiked in.

In its sample, this clonotype was seen many times. The chain uses TRBV7-9 and TRBJ2-7; D not certain. This CDR3 region has 11 residues. Germline V lookup: CDR1 SEHNR, CDR2 FQNEAQ (reference sequence). The CDR3 sequence: CASGLSREQYF. The CDR3 region has the DNA TGTGCTTCGGGTCTCTCCCGGGAGCAGTACTTC.

This clonotype was seen many times. The J gene is TRBJ2-1, the V gene TRBV15; 7 bases align to TRBD2. Germline V gene data show CDR1 as LNHNV and CDR2 as YYDKDF (reference sequence). The trim removed 5 bases at V and 0 bases at J, leaving 7 bases unmatched. The CDR3 covers 16 residues. The CDR3 nucleotides are TGTGCCACCAGCGAAGGGCGCGGGAGCTCCTACAATGAGCAGTTCTTC. Protein sequence: CATSEGRGSSYNEQFF.

The table lists this clonotype with many counts. CDR3 DNA: TGTGCCAGCAGTGTTTCAGCGGGAGACCTGACAGATACGCAGTATTTT. Amino acids: CASSVSAGDLTDTQYF. The chain uses TRBV2 and TRBJ2-3; 8 bases are shared with TRBD2. With V trimmed by 4 bases and J by 3 bases, 9 bases remained unmatched. Germline CDR1 reads SNHLY; CDR2 reads FYNNEI. This CDR3 has 16 residues.

Note on this clonotype: The final CDR3 position lacks the conserved phenylalanine or tryptophan, pointing to a likely read error. The chain uses TRBV7-9 and TRBJ2-7, with 8 bases identical to TRBD2. V gave up 5 bases and J gave up 3 bases; unmatched junction bases: 6. The CDR3 spans 14 residues. Germline CDR1 reads SEHNR; CDR2 reads FQNEAQ (reference sequence). CDR3: CASSISGNYYEQYS. CDR3 sequence (DNA): TGTGCCAGCAGCATTAGCGGGAACTACTACGAGCAGTACTCC.

Worth noting for this clonotype: This may be a read error: a much more frequent sequence differs by one nucleotide. The chain is built from TRBV28 and TRBJ2-7; 8 nucleotides align to TRBD2. With V trimmed by 2 bases and J by 6 bases, 6 bases remained unmatched. CDR3 length: 14 amino acids. CDR1 is MDHEN and CDR2 is SYDVKM in the germline V gene. CDR3 protein: CASSLKGLVTEQYF. In DNA, the CDR3 is TGTGCCAGCAGTTTAAAGGGACTAGTGACCGAGCAGTACTTC.

As regards this clonotype: A much larger clone lies one base from this, so it may be a read error. The chain has TRBV5-1 and TRBJ2-7; a weak D match, TRBD2 (7 bases). Germline values: CDR1 SGHRS, CDR2 YFSETQ. Trimming pared 7 bases from V and 3 bases from J, leaving 17 bases between. This CDR3 has 14 residues. The CDR3 DNA reads TGCGCCAGCGGCTGGGGGGGGGCCGACTACGAGCAGTACTTC. The encoded protein is CASGWGGADYEQYF.

Points on this clonotype: A read error may be the cause here, since a much bigger clone is one base away. V is TRBV2 and J is TRBJ2-5, with no clear D. With 3 bases removed from V and 8 bases from J, the gap between germline ends came to 16 bases. The CDR3 is 14 residues long. The germline CDR1 and CDR2 sequences are SNHLY and FYNNEI. DNA for the CDR3: TGTGCCAGCAGTGAGTGGTCCAAACTTAGCACCCAGTACTTC. It specifies CASSEWSKLSTQYF.

With regard to this clonotype: A much larger clone sits a single nucleotide away, making a read error possible. This CDR3 is missing its conserved last phenylalanine or tryptophan, likely due to a read error. This chain connects TRBV20-1 to TRBJ2-7; D not certain. Germline CDR1 reads DFQATT; CDR2 reads SNEGSKA (reference sequence). Trimming left V 1 base short and J 3 bases short, with 22 bases between. The CDR3 has 17 residues. CDR3 in DNA: TGCAGTGCTAGAGGGGAACCACCGGGTTCCCTAAGCTACGAGCAGTACTCC. This sequence encodes CSARGEPPGSLSYEQYS.

This clonotype has at least ten counts. This chain links TRBV7-2 with TRBJ1-2; no clear D gene. The V gene's germline CDR1 is SGHTA and CDR2 FQGNSA. This CDR3 is 14 amino acids long. The germline V and J ends were trimmed by 2 bases and 2 bases, with 9 bases remaining between them. The CDR3 loop is CASSLNPANYGYTF. The CDR3 nucleotides are TGTGCCAGCAGCTTAAATCCAGCCAACTATGGCTACACCTTC.

Many counts were recorded for this clonotype. V gene TRBV6-2 or TRBV6-3 combines with J gene TRBJ2-3, with 7 bases matching TRBD2. In germline, CDR1 is MNHEY, CDR2 SVGEGT. The CDR3 has 16 amino acids. V was pared by 9 bases and J by 2 bases, with 14 bases of the junction left unmatched. The CDR3: CASAVSTGRPTDTQYF. The CDR3 DNA reads as TGTGCCAGTGCCGTCTCGACCGGGAGGCCCACAGATACGCAGTATTTT.

This clonotype occurred a few times. The chain combines TRBV28 with TRBJ1-1; D remains unclear. The germline CDR1 and CDR2 sequences are MDHEN and SYDVKM. The V end lost 5 bases, the J end lost 0 bases, and 13 bases lay between the germline ends. There are 15 residues in the CDR3. DNA for the CDR3: TGTGCCAGCAGTCCCGACTGGGGAATGAACACTGAAGCTTTCTTT. As protein: CASSPDWGMNTEAFF. Variable domain in full (rest from reference TRBV28 and TRBJ1-1): DVKVTQSSRYLVKRTGEKVFLECVQDMDHENMFWYRQDPGLGLRLIYFSYDVKMKEKGDIPEGYSVSREKKERFSLILESASTNQTSMYLCASSPDWGMNTEAFFGQGTRLTVV.

Details on this clonotype: A much larger clone differs from this one at a single base, so this may be a read error. The V gene is TRBV12-3 or TRBV12-4, the J gene TRBJ2-2; a possible D gene is TRBD2 (6 bases). CDR3 size: 14 residues. CDR3 sequence (DNA): TGTGCCAGCTTAGTCGGGGGATACACCCGGGAGCTGTTTTTT. It is translated as CASLVGGYTRELFF.

Concerning this clonotype: This may be a read error: a much more frequent sequence differs by one nucleotide. In this CDR3 the conserved last residue, phenylalanine or tryptophan, is missing, so a read error is likely. This chain joins TRBV12-3 or TRBV12-4 and TRBJ2-1; 12 positions agree with TRBD2. Germline trimming cut 5 bases from V and 8 bases from J; bases unmatched to any gene: 10. CDR3 length equals 16 residues. The CDR3, as DNA: TGTGCCAGCAGTCACCTAAGTCTAGCGGGGGGGCATGAGCAGTTCCTC. Translated, it gives CASSHLSLAGGHEQFL.

Notes on this clonotype: Possible read error: a much larger clone is one base away. CDR3 bases: TGTGCCGGCAGTTCGCCCAGTGAAGCTTTCTTT. Protein product: CAGSSPSEAFF. This chain joins TRBV6-2 or TRBV6-3 and TRBJ1-1; D unresolved. The CDR3 runs to 11 residues. Looked up from germline, CDR1 is MNHEY and CDR2 is SVGEGT.

The rearrangement joins TRBV9 to TRBJ2-3; TRBD2 matches 10 bases. The CDR3 spans 17 residues. The V segment lost 3 bases and the J segment 2 bases; nucleotides outside the gene matches: 9. The V gene's germline CDR1 is SGDLS and CDR2 YYNGEE. CDR3 sequence: CASSAPLLAGLTDTQYF. DNA for the CDR3: TGTGCCAGCAGCGCCCCACTACTAGCGGGACTCACAGATACGCAGTATTTT.

To note about this clonotype: A read error may be the cause here, since a much bigger clone is one base away. The V call is TRBV12-3 or TRBV12-4, the J call TRBJ2-7; TRBD1 is a possible D gene (6 bases). CDR3 size: 12 residues. The CDR3: CAGSPQGNEQYF. The CDR3 DNA follows: TGTGCCGGCAGTCCCCAGGGGAACGAGCAGTACTTC.

The CDR3 spells CASSQVRGEVQETQYF. The CDR3 nucleotides are TGTGCCAGCAGCCAAGTGAGGGGGGAGGTCCAAGAGACCCAGTACTTC. V is TRBV14 and J is TRBJ2-5; the D call may be TRBD1 or TRBD2 (6 bases each). The V and J ends lost 1 base and 1 base respectively, with 13 bases between them. The CDR3 has 16 residues. CDR1 and CDR2 (germline): SGHDN, FVKESK.

This clonotype showed up just a few times. A much bigger clone sits one base away, suggesting this may be a read error. The rearrangement joins TRBV20-1 to TRBJ2-2; 9 bases match TRBD1. Losses at the gene ends were 6 bases for V and 6 bases for J; bases not matched to a gene: 8. CDR1 and CDR2 from the germline V gene are DFQATT and SNEGSKA (reference sequence). The CDR3 spans 14 residues. Here the CDR3 DNA reads TGCAGTGCAGCAGACAGGGGGGTCCCCGGGGAGCTGTTTTTT. Its protein is CSAADRGVPGELFF.

This clonotype showed up many times. Here the CDR3 reads CASESGVGTEAFF. CDR3 DNA: TGTGCCAGCGAAAGCGGGGTTGGCACTGAAGCTTTCTTT. The chain combines TRBV5-4 with TRBJ1-1; D remains ambiguous. Germline CDR1 SGHNT, CDR2 YYREEE (reference sequence). V was trimmed by 7 bases and J by 4 bases, leaving 14 bases between them. CDR3 length: 13 amino acids.

The sample holds a few counts of this clonotype. Written as DNA, the CDR3 is TGTGCCAGCAGCCCCCAACGGACTAGCGGGCCCACCTACGAGCAGTACTTC. The encoded protein is CASSPQRTSGPTYEQYF. The chain carries TRBV7-6 and TRBJ2-7; 11 nucleotides line up with TRBD2. Per the germline V gene, CDR1 is SGHVS and CDR2 is FNYEAQ. After removal of 5 bases from V and 2 bases from J, the junction contained 11 bases not matched to a gene. CDR3 length: 17 amino acids.

A word on this clonotype: Germline is not matched at one junction end, which may reflect a read error. The rearrangement links TRBV7-2 to TRBJ1-5; 8 nucleotides align to TRBD1. The CDR3 covers 17 residues. The germline V gene encodes CDR1 SGHTA and CDR2 FQGNSA. In nucleotides, the CDR3 is TGTACCTGCAGCCCGGACAGGGTACGGCATAGCAATCAGCCCCAGCATTTT. Translated: CTCSPDRVRHSNQPQHF.

With regard to this clonotype: A read error may be the cause here, since a much bigger clone is one base away. The genes are TRBV13 and TRBJ1-1; possible D gene TRBD1, 5 bases. The CDR3 is made up of 14 amino acids. V shed 8 bases and J shed 4 bases, with 17 bases lying between them. Germline V gene sequence: CDR1 PRHDT, CDR2 FYEKMQ (reference sequence). CDR3 coding DNA: TGTGCCAGCGGGGCTGGACGTGCGAGCACTGAAGCTTTCTTT. This translates into CASGAGRASTEAFF.

There are a few counts of this clonotype. The J gene is TRBJ1-5, the V gene TRBV24-1; D gene unclear. In germline, CDR1 is KGHDR, CDR2 SFDVKD. Trimming stripped 4 bases from V and 9 bases from J, with 9 bases between. The CDR3 extends over 12 amino acids. The chain's CDR3 is CATSEPEGPQHF. The CDR3 nucleotides read TGTGCCACCAGTGAGCCCGAGGGGCCCCAGCATTTT.

CDR3: CACSGTSGGSYNEQFF. Here the CDR3 DNA reads TGTGCCTGCTCAGGGACTAGCGGGGGATCCTACAATGAGCAGTTCTTC. The chain links TRBV30 to TRBJ2-1; TRBD2 agrees at 14 bases. The CDR3 is made up of 16 amino acids. CDR1 and CDR2 from the germline V gene are GTSNPN and SVGIG (reference sequence). The junction had 5 bases not matched to a gene; V was cut back by 6 bases and J by 1 base.

This clonotype was seen a few times. As DNA, the CDR3 is TGTGCCAGCAGCTTGGCCCGTTCGGGGACGAACCTAAACATTCAGTACTTC. Its translation: CASSLARSGTNLNIQYF. The chain has TRBV5-6 and TRBJ2-4, with D perhaps matching TRBD1 or TRBD2 (5 bases each). CDR1 is SGHDT and CDR2 is YYEEEE in the germline V gene. This CDR3 has 17 amino acids. With 0 bases removed from V and 6 bases from J, the gap between germline ends came to 19 bases. The entire variable domain, with the rest obtained from reference TRBV5-6 and TRBJ2-4, is as follows: DAGVTQSPTHLIKTRGQQVTLRCSPKSGHDTVSWYQQALGQGPQFIFQYYEEEERQRGNFPDRFSGHQFPNYSSELNVNALLLGDSALYLCASSLARSGTNLNIQYFGAGTRLSVL.

With regard to this clonotype: A much larger clone sits a single nucleotide away, making a read error possible. Written as DNA, the CDR3 is TGTGCCAGCAGCGGACAGGAGCTTGGAGAGACCCAGTACTTC. Protein product: CASSGQELGETQYF. V is TRBV6-5 and J is TRBJ2-5, with 7 bases lining up with TRBD1. Germline CDR1 and CDR2: MNHEY and SVGAGI. The length of the CDR3 is 14 residues. Trimming at V came to 6 bases and at J to 4 bases, leaving 8 bases not matched to a gene.

About this clonotype itself: This sequence may be a read error, since a much larger clone differs from it by one base. CDR3 sequence: CASSINGRGNEQFF. CDR3 nucleotide sequence: TGTGCCAGTAGTATCAACGGGAGGGGGAATGAGCAGTTCTTC. V usage is TRBV19 and J usage is TRBJ2-1; the match to TRBD2 covers 8 bases. With 3 bases clipped from V and 7 bases from J, the junction kept 5 bases outside the gene matches. This CDR3 is 14 amino acids long. The germline V gene encodes CDR1 LNHDA and CDR2 SQIVND (reference sequence).

This clonotype was counted ten times or more. The chain has TRBV19 and TRBJ2-7; D remains ambiguous. This CDR3 has 15 residues. The germline CDR1 and CDR2 sequences are LNHDA and SQIVND (reference sequence). V gave up 5 bases and J gave up 2 bases, with 16 bases separating them. CDR3: CASSVSGSRAYEQYF. The CDR3 coding sequence is TGTGCCAGTAGTGTGTCTGGGTCAAGGGCCTACGAGCAGTACTTC. Variable domain in full (rest from reference TRBV19 and TRBJ2-7): DGGITQSPKYLFRKEGQNVTLSCEQNLNHDAMYWYRQDPGQGLRLIYYSQIVNDFQKGDIAEGYSVSREKKESFPLTVTSAQKNPTAFYLCASSVSGSRAYEQYFGPGTRLTVT.